This T cell receptor (beta chain) appears in the sequencing data of a study of T cells in Graves' hyperthyroidism and ophthalmopathy. Patients with uncontrolled infections, other autoimmune diseases, pregnancy or lactation were excluded. Amplified TCR beta CDR3 regions derived from RNA transcripts. A set of HTBI primers served as the primers for a first-round RT-PCR of the TCR CDR3. TCRdb redid the calling of the multiplex PCR reads with MiXCR, one entry per CDR3 protein. In the table there are under 700,000 distinct CDR3 sequences, over 15% of which are singletons. Many counts were recorded for this clonotype. V lost 5 bases to trimming and J lost 0 bases, with 13 bases between them. The CDR3 has 15 amino acids.

The V call is TRBV12-3 or TRBV12-4, the J call TRBJ1-2; D gene unclear. The TCR was taken from a woman under 30 with Graves' hyperthyroidism. The specimen was blood. The CDR3 sequence is CASSEGETTNYGYTF. For the CDR3, the DNA is TGTGCCAGCAGTGAAGGAGAGACAACTAACTATGGCTACACCTTC.